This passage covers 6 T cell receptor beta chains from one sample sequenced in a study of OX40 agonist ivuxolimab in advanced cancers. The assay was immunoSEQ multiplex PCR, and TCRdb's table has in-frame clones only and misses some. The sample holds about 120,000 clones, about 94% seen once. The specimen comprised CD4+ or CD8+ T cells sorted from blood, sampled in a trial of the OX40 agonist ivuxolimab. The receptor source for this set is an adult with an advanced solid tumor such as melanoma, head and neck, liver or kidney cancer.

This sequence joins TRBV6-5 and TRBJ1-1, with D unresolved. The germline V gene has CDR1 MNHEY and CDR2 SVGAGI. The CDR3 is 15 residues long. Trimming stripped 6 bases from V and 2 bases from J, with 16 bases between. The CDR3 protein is CASRSFGSLNTEAFF. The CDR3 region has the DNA TGTGCCAGCAGATCCTTTGGCAGTCTTAACACTGAAGCTTTCTTT.

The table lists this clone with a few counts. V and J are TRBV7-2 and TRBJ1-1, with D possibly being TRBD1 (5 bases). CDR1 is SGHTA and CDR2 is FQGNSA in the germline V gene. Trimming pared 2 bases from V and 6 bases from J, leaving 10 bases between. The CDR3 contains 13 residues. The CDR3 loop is CASSLTHRSEAFF. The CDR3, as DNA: TGTGCCAGCAGCTTAACTCACAGGTCTGAAGCTTTCTTT.

The CDR3 spells CAWSTPGTGGVGQYF. DNA of the CDR3: TGTGCCTGGAGTACCCCCGGGACAGGGGGCGTAGGGCAGTACTTC. The V gene is TRBV30, the J gene TRBJ2-7, with 12 bases identical to TRBD1. The CDR3 length is 15 residues. Germline V gene data show CDR1 as GTSNPN and CDR2 as SVGIG (reference sequence). The junction had 11 bases not matched to a gene; V was cut back by 2 bases and J by 9 bases.

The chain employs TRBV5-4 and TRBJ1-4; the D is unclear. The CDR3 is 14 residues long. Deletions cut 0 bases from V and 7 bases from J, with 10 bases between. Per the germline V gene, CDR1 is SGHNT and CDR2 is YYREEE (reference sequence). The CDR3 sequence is CASSLGGIGEKLFF. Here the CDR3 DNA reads TGTGCCAGCAGCTTGGGGGGAATTGGTGAAAAACTGTTTTTT.

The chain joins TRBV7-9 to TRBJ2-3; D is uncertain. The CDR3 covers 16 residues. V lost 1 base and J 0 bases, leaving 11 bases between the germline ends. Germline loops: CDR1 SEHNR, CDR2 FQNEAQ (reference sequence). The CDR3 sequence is CASSLGGSRSTDTQYF. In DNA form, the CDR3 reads TGTGCCAGCAGCTTAGGAGGTTCCAGGAGCACAGATACGCAGTATTTT.

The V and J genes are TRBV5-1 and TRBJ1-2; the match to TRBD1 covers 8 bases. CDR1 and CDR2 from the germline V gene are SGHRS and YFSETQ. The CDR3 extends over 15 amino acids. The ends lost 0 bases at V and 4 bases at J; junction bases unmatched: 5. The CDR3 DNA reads TGCGCCAGCAGCTTGGCCCTAGGACAGGGCTATGGCTACACCTTC. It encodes CASSLALGQGYGYTF.